This TCR beta chain derives from a study of T cells in Graves' hyperthyroidism and ophthalmopathy. Overall study context: Peripheral blood samples were taken at initial diagnosis, prior to any treatment.

The CDR3 loop spans 15 amino acids. Germline CDR1 reads SGHRS; CDR2 reads YFSETQ. The V gene lost 0 bases and the J gene lost 4 bases, with 11 bases spanning the gap. Amplified TCR beta CDR3 regions came from RNA transcripts. The primer set for the first-round RT-PCR of the TCR CDR3 was HTBI. TCRdb analysed the multiplex PCR reads with MiXCR anew, one entry per CDR3 protein. Of about 130,000 distinct CDR3 sequences listed, 22% are singletons. Sequencing used blood. V and J are TRBV5-1 and TRBJ1-5; D perhaps matches TRBD1 (5 bases). The receptor was derived from a woman aged 45-59 years with Graves' hyperthyroidism that later progressed to Graves' ophthalmopathy. CDR3 coding DNA: TGCGCCAGCAGCTTGGGGGGGGGAATTAATCAGCCCCAGCATTTT. This sequence encodes CASSLGGGINQPQHF.